This TCR beta chain was sequenced during a study of blood T cell repertoires in COVID-19. About the research overall: Samples came from the United States, Italy and Spain, spanning acute and convalescent COVID-19.

In the authors' methods: Amplification of reference gene primers was used by the study to estimate nucleated cell counts. Sequencing was performed with immunoSEQ multiplex PCR; in TCRdb, only in-frame clones are kept and a portion is missing. V and J calls and clone size are those listed in that table; D and trimming were worked out from the DNA. The sample lists 200,000 to 250,000 clones; roughly 86% were seen once. The V gene's germline CDR1 is WNHNN and CDR2 SYGVQD (reference sequence). V gave up 6 bases and J gave up 1 base, with 27 bases separating them. The CDR3 sequence is 19 residues long. Enrollment of patients from Seattle took place during active infection, with longitudinal follow-up.

The origin of this receptor is a woman aged 45 to 65 with COVID-19, enrolled during active disease. The genes are TRBV10-1 and TRBJ1-1; a weak D match, TRBD1 (6 bases). The sequencing sample was made of peripheral blood. The CDR3 bases are TGCGCCAGCAGGCTCCGCAAACCTTGGACAGATCGTGGGAACACTGAAGCTTTCTTT. Protein product: CASRLRKPWTDRGNTEAFF.